Listed below are T cell receptor beta chains from one sample, sequenced in a study of PD-L1 blockade in urothelial cancer. The repertoire was sequenced with immunoSEQ multiplex PCR; TCRdb's copy has only in-frame clones and lacks some. The sample holds tens of thousands of clones, more than 75% seen once. Sequencing was performed on PBMCs, taken around atezolizumab (anti-PD-L1) treatment. These receptor sequences come from a woman between 55 and 75 years old with urothelial cancer. Both conserved end residues are part of each CDR3. A D gene is named only where the DNA matches it firmly. Only part of the rows carry a size: once, few, many, or a class if the clone is expanded.

clone_size j_call v_call d_call cdr3_nt cdr3_aa
- TRBJ2-1 TRBV11-2 TRBD1 TGTGCCAGCAGCAAAACGGGACAGGGTAACAATGAGCAGTTCTTC CASSKTGQGNNEQFF
- TRBJ1-5 TRBV4-2 TRBD1 TGTGCCAGCAGCCAAGAACAGGGGGCGATTAGCAATCAGCCCCAGCATTTT CASSQEQGAISNQPQHF
- TRBJ1-5 TRBV7-8 - TGTGCCAGCAGCCCATATGCCGGGAATAGCAATCAGCCCCAGCATTTT CASSPYAGNSNQPQHF
- TRBJ2-5 TRBV11-3 - TGTGCCAGCAGCTTAGGCTTCCAGGAGACCCAGTACTTC CASSLGFQETQYF
- TRBJ1-1 TRBV5-4 - TGTGCCAGCAGCTTGAGCGGGGCCCCTAGGGGAGCTTTCTTT CASSLSGAPRGAFF
- TRBJ2-1 TRBV9 - TGTGCCAGCAGCGTAGCGCACCTGAGCTCCTACAATGAGCAGTTCTTC CASSVAHLSSYNEQFF
- TRBJ1-1 TRBV5-1 - TGCGCCAGCAGCTTGGGGGAGTACACTGAAGCTTTCTTT CASSLGEYTEAFF
- TRBJ2-2 TRBV10-3 - TGTGCCATCAGTGAGTACGGCGGGGAGCTGTTTTTT CAISEYGGELFF
- TRBJ1-1 TRBV5-4 TRBD1 TGTGCCAGCAGCCTTGGGACAGGGGAGAACACTGAAGCTTTCTTT CASSLGTGENTEAFF
- TRBJ2-4 TRBV7-8 TRBD2 TGTGCCAGCAGCTTAGCGCTGGGGCGGGGGGCCTTAGCCAAAAACATTCAGTACTTC CASSLALGRGALAKNIQYF
- TRBJ2-1 TRBV5-8 TRBD1 TGTGCCAGCAGCTGGGACAGGGCGGGAAGCGGGCAGCAGTTCTTC CASSWDRAGSGQQFF
- TRBJ2-2 TRBV5-4 - TGTGCCAGCAGCTTGTTACAGGGAACCGGGGAGCTGTTTTTT CASSLLQGTGELFF
- TRBJ2-5 TRBV10-3 TRBD1 TGTGCCATCAGTGAGTCAATTACCGGGACAGGGGGCGTAAAAGAGACCCAGTACTTC CAISESITGTGGVKETQYF
- TRBJ2-7 TRBV28 - TGTGCCAGCAGTTTTGTGGCGGGCCAATCCTACGAGCAGTACTTC CASSFVAGQSYEQYF
- TRBJ2-1 TRBV5-1 TRBD2 TGCGCCAGCAGCTTGTTACTCAACGGGAGGATCGATGAGCAGTTCTTC CASSLLLNGRIDEQFF
few TRBJ1-4 TRBV29-1 - TGCAGCGTTGGGCCCCCGGGCCCGGGGGAAAAACTGTTTTTT CSVGPPGPGEKLFF